This T cell receptor (beta chain) is from a study of shared clonotypes between healthy human individuals. Study-wide results and limits: The study's rarefaction showed incomplete sorted-subset sequencing despite large depth.

Original data processing: Owing to the provision of junction-only sequences devoid of quality scores by immunoSEQ, filtering differed. Repertoires were generated with immunoSEQ multiplex PCR, while TCRdb's copy carries only in-frame clones and drops some. The D gene and trimming were derived from the DNA, and the V and J assignments and clone size from that table. Of 2.5 million or so clones in the sample, approximately 92% were seen once. As to this clone: Its antigen is still unknown.

Splitting the CD4+ cells yielded a CD45RA+ naive subset and a CD45RA-negative memory subset. This CDR3 has 17 residues. The V gene's germline CDR1 is SGHRS and CDR2 YFSETQ. The V and J ends lost 4 bases and 2 bases, in that order; junction bases with no gene match: 6. Sequencing was performed on naive CD4+ T cells sorted from blood. Regarding subset: CD45RA+ positively selected. The sequence was obtained from a man aged 18 to 29 in good health. V is TRBV5-1 and J is TRBJ2-3; TRBD2 aligns across 14 bases. CDR3: CASSPGTSGSVTDTQYF. CDR3 nucleotide sequence: TGCGCCAGCAGCCCGGGGACTAGCGGGAGTGTCACAGATACGCAGTATTTT.